This TCR beta chain was captured in a study of blood T cell repertoires in COVID-19. Study-level information: Specimens from acute and convalescent COVID-19 originated in the United States, Italy and Spain. The analysed material was cDNA or gDNA that came from T cells, B-cell-depleted T cells, or PBMCs.

This clone was recorded a few times. CDR3 length equals 16 residues. Trimming pared 2 bases from V and 2 bases from J, leaving 13 bases between. Germline V gene sequence: CDR1 SGHTA, CDR2 FQGNSA. Original processing notes: Reference gene primer amplification gave estimated nucleated cell counts. Data came from immunoSEQ multiplex PCR; TCRdb stores just in-frame clones and leaves some out. Clonal size and the V and J genes are those of that table, whereas D and trimming came from the DNA. The sample lists about 190,000 clones; approximately 80% were seen once. The sequence was collected from a human donor in a cohort sampled during active COVID-19. The J gene is TRBJ1-5, the V gene TRBV7-2; maybe TRBD1 (5 bases). Sequenced input: peripheral blood. As DNA, the CDR3 is TGTGCCAGCAGCTTACGGGGGAGGGAGGGCAATCAGCCCCAGCATTTT. It encodes CASSLRGREGNQPQHF.